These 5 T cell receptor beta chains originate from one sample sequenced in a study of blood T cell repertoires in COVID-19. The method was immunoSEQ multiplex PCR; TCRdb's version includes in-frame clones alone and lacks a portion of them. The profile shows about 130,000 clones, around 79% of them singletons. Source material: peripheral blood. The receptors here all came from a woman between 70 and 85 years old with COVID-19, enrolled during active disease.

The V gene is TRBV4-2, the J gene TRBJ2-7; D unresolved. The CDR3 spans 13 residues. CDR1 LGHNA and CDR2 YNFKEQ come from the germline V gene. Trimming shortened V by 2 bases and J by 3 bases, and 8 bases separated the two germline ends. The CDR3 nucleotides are TGTGCCAGCAGCCAAAATTCTAACTACGAGCAGTACTTC. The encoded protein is CASSQNSNYEQYF.

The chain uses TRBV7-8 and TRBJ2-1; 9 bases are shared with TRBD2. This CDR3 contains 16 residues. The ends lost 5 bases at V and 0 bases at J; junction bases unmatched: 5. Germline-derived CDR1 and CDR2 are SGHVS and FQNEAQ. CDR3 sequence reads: CASSPSGESSYNEQFF. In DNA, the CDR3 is TGTGCCAGCAGCCCTAGCGGGGAGAGCTCCTACAATGAGCAGTTCTTC. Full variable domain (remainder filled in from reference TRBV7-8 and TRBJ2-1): GAGVSQSPRYKVAKRGQDVALRCDPISGHVSLFWYQQALGQGPEFLTYFQNEAQLDKSGLPSDRFFAERPEGSVSTLKIQRTQQEDSAVYLCASSPSGESSYNEQFFGPGTRLTVL.

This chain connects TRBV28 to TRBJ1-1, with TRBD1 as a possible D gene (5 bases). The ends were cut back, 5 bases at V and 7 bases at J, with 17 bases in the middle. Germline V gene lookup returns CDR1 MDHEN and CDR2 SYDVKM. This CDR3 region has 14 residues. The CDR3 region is CASSPGGTRNEAFF. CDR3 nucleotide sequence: TGTGCCAGCAGTCCAGGAGGGACCCGCAATGAAGCTTTCTTT.

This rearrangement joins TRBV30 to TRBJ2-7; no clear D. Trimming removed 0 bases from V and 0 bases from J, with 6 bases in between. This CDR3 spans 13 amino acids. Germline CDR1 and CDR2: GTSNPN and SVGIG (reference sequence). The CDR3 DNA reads TGTGCCTGGAGTGTACTGAACTCCTACGAGCAGTACTTC. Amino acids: CAWSVLNSYEQYF.

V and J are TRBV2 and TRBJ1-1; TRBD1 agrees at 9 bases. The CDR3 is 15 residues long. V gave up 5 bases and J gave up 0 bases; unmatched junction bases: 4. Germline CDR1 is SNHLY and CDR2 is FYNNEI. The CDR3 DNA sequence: TGTGCCAGCAGTTACACAGGGGGCATGAACACTGAAGCTTTCTTT. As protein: CASSYTGGMNTEAFF.